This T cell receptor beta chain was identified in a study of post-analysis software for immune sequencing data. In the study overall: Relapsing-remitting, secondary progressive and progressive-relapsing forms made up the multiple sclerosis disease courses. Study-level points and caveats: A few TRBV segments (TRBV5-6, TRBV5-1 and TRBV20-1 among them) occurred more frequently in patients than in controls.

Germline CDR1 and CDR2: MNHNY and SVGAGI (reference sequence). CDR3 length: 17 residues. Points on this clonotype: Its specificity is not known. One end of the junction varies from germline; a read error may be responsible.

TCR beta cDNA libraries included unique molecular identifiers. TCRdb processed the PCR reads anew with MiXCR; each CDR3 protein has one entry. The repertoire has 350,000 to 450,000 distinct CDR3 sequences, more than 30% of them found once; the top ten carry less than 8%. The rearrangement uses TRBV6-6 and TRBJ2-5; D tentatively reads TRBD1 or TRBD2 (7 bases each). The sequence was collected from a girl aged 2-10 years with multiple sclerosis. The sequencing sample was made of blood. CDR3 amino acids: CASSYRGRGPIKEIQYF. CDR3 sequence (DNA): TGTGCCAGCAGTTATAGGGGGCGGGGGCCGATCAAGGAGATCCAGTACTTC.